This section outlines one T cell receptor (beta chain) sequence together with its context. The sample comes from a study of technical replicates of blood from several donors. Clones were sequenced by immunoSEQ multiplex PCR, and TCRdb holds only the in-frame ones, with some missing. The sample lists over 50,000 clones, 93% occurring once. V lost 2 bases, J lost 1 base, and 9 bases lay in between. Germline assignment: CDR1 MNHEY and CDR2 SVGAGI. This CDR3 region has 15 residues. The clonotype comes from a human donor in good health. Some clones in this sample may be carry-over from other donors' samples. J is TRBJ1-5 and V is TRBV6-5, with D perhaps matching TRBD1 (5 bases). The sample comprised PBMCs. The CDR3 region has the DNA TGTGCCAGCAGTTACGGGGCTAACAGCAATCAGCCCCAGCATTTT. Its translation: CASSYGANSNQPQHF.